This T cell receptor (beta chain) comes out of a study of shared clonotypes between healthy human individuals. The CDR3 spans 16 residues. Deletions cut 1 base from V and 8 bases from J, with 18 bases between. The germline V gene has CDR1 SGHTA and CDR2 FQGNSA. Data came from immunoSEQ multiplex PCR; TCRdb stores just in-frame clones and leaves some out. The top ten hold roughly 0.13% of the sample, which has about 2 million clones, 90% to 95% seen once. This TCR was recovered from a man aged 18 to 35 in good health. The sample consisted of naive CD4+ T cells sorted from blood. Subset of the sample: CD45RA+ positively selected. V gene TRBV7-2 combines with J gene TRBJ2-1, with TRBD2 as a possible D gene (6 bases). The CDR3 sequence is CASSLVAGIDGDEQFF. CDR3 sequence (DNA): TGTGCCAGCAGCTTAGTGGCGGGAATAGATGGGGATGAGCAGTTCTTC.